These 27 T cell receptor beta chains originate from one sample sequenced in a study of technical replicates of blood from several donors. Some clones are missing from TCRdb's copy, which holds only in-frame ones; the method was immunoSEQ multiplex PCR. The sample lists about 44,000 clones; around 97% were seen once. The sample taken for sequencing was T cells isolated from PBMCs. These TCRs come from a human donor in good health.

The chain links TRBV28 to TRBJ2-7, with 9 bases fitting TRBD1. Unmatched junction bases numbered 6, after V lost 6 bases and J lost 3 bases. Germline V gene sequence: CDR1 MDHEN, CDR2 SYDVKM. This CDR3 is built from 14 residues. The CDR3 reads CASRRDRELYEQYF. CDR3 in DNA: TGTGCCAGCAGGCGGGACAGGGAACTCTACGAGCAGTACTTC. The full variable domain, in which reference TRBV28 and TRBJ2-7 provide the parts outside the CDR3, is DVKVTQSSRYLVKRTGEKVFLECVQDMDHENMFWYRQDPGLGLRLIYFSYDVKMKEKGDIPEGYSVSREKKERFSLILESASTNQTSMYLCASRRDRELYEQYFGPGTRLTVT.

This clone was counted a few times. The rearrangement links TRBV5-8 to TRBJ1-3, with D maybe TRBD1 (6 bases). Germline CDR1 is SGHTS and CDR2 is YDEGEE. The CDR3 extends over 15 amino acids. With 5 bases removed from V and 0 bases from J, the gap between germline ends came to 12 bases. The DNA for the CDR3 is TGTGCCAGCAGTATAGGACAGTCCTCTGGAAACACCATATATTTT. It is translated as CASSIGQSSGNTIYF.

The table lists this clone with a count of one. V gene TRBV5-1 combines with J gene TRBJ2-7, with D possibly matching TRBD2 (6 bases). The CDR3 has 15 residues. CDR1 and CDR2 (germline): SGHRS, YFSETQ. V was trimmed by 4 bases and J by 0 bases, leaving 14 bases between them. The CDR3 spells CASSPRDFSSYEQYF. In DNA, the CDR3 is TGCGCCAGCAGCCCTAGGGACTTCAGCTCCTACGAGCAGTACTTC.

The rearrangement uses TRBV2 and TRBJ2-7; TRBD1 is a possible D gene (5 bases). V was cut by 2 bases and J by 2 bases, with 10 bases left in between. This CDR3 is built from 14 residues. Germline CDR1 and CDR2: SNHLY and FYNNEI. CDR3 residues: CASSERQWAYEQYF. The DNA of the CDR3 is TGTGCCAGCAGTGAAAGACAGTGGGCCTACGAGCAGTACTTC.

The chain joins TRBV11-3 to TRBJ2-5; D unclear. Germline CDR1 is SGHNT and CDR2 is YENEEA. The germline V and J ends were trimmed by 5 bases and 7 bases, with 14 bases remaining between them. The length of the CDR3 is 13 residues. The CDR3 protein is CASSTLGDGTQYF. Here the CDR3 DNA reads TGTGCCAGCAGCACCCTCGGAGACGGGACCCAGTACTTC.

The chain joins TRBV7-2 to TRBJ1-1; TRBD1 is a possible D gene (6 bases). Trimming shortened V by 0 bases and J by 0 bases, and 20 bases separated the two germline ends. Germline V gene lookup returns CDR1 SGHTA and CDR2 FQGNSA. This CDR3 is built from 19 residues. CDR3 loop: CASSLAPTNQGRLNTEAFF. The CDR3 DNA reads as TGTGCCAGCAGCTTAGCGCCGACGAACCAGGGGCGTCTGAACACTGAAGCTTTCTTT.

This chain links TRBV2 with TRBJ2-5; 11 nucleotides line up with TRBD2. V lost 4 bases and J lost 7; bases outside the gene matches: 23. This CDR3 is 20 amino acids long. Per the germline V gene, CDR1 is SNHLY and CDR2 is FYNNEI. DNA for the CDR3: TGTGCCAGCAGTGGGGGAAAGGGACTAGCGGCAGAGGGGGACGTAGGGACCCAGTACTTC. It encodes CASSGGKGLAAEGDVGTQYF.

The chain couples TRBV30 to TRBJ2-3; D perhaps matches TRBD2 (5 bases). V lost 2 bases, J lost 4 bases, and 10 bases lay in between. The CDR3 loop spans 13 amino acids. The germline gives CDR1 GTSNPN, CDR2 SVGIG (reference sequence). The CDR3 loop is CAWSYGIADTQYF. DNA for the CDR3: TGTGCCTGGAGTTACGGGATCGCAGATACGCAGTATTTT.

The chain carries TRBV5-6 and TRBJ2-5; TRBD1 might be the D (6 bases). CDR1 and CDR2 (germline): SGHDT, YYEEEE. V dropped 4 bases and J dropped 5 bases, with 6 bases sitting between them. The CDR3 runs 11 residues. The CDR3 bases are TGTGCCAGCAGCCAGGGGGAGACCCAGTACTTC. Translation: CASSQGETQYF.

The CDR3 region is CASSPQGKTYEQYF. The CDR3 region has the DNA TGTGCCAGCTCACCACAGGGGAAAACCTACGAGCAGTACTTC. V usage is TRBV18 and J usage is TRBJ2-7; D is perhaps TRBD1 (5 bases). Looked up from germline, CDR1 is KGHSH and CDR2 is LQKENI. Deletions cut 1 base from V and 2 bases from J, with 9 bases between. There are 14 residues in the CDR3.

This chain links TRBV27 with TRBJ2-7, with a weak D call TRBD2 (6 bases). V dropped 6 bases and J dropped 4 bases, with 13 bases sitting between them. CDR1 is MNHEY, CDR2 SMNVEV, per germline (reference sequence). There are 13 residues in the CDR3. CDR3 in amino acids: CASSSRGWYEQYF. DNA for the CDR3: TGTGCCAGCAGCTCTCGGGGGTGGTACGAGCAGTACTTC.

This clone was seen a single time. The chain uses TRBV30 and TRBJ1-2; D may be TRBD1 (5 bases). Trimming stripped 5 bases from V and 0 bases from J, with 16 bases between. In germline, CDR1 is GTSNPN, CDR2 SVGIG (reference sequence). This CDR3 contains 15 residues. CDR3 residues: CAWVGGLQANYGYTF. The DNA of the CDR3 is TGTGCCTGGGTCGGAGGGCTACAGGCTAACTATGGCTACACCTTC.

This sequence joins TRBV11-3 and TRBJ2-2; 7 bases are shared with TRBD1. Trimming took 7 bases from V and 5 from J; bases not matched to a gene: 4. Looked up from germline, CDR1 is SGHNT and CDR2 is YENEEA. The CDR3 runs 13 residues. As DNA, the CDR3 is TGTGCCAGCACCCCGACAGGGACCGGGGAGCTGTTTTTT. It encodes CASTPTGTGELFF.

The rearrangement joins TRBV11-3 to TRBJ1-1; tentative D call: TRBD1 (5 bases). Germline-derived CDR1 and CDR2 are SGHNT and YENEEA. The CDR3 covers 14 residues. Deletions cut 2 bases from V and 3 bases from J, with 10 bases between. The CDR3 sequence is CASSLQGRDTEAFF. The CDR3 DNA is TGTGCCAGCAGCTTACAGGGAAGGGACACTGAAGCTTTCTTT.

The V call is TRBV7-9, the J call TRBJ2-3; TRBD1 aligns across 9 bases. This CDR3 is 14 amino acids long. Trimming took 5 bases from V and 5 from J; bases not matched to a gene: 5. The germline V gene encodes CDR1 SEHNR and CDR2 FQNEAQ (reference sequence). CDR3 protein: CASSRRTGVDTQYF. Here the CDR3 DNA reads TGTGCCAGCAGCAGGAGGACAGGGGTAGATACGCAGTATTTT.

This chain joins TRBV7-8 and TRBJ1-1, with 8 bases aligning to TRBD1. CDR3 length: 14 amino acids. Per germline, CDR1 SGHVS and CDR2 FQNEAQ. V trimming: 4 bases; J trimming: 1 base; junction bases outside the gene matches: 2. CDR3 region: CASSYDRGNTEAFF. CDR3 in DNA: TGTGCCAGCAGCTATGACAGGGGGAACACTGAAGCTTTCTTT.

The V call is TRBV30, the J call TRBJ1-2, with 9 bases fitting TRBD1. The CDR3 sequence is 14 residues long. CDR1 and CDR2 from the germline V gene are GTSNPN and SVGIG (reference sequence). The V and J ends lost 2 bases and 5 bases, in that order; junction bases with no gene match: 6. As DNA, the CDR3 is TGTGCCTGGAGTCAATTGGGACAGGGATATGGCTACACCTTC. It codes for CAWSQLGQGYGYTF.

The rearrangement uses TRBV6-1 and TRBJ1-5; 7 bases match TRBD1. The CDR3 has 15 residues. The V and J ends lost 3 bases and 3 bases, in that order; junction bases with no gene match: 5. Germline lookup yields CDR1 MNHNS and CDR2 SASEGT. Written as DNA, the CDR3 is TGTGCCAGCAGTGACCTGACAGGGCACAATCAGCCCCAGCATTTT. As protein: CASSDLTGHNQPQHF.

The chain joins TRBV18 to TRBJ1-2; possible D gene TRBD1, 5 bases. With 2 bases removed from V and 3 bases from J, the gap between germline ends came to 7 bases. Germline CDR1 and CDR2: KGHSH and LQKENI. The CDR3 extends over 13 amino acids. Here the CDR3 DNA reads TGTGCCAGCTCACCAGGGGGGGACTATGGCTACACCTTC. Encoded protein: CASSPGGDYGYTF. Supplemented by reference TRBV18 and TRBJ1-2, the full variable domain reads NAGVMQNPRHLVRRRGQEARLRCSPMKGHSHVYWYRQLPEEGLKFMVYLQKENIIDESGMPKERFSAEFPKEGPSILRIQQVVRGDSAAYFCASSPGGDYGYTFGSGTRLTVV.

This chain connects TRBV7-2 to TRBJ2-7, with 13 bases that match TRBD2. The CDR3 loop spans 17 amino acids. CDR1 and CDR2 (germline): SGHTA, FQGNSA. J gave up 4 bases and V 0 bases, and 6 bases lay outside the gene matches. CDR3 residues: CASSLARTSGGKYEQYF. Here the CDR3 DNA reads TGTGCCAGCAGCTTAGCACGGACTAGCGGGGGAAAGTACGAGCAGTACTTC.

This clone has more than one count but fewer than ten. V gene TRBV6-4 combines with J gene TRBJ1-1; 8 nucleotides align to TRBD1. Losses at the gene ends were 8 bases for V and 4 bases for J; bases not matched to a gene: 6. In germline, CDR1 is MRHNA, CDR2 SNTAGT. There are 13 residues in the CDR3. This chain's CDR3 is CASRDRRGTEAFF. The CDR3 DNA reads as TGTGCCAGCCGGGACAGGAGGGGCACTGAAGCTTTCTTT.

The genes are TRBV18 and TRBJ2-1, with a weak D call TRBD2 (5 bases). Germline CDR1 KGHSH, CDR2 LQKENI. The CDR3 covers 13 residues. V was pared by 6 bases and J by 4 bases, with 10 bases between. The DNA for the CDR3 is TGTGCCAGCTCCCAAGGACTGTACAATGAGCAGTTCTTC. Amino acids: CASSQGLYNEQFF.

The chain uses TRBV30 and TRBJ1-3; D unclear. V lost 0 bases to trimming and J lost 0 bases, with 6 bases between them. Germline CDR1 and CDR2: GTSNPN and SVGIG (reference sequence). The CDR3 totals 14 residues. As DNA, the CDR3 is TGTGCCTGGAGTGTAACGGGCTCTGGAAACACCATATATTTT. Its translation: CAWSVTGSGNTIYF. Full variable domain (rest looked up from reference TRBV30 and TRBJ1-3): SQTIHQWPATLVQPVGSPLSLECTVEGTSNPNLYWYRQAAGRGLQLLFYSVGIGQISSEVPQNLSASRPQDRQFILSSKKLLLSDSGFYLCAWSVTGSGNTIYFGEGSWLTVV.

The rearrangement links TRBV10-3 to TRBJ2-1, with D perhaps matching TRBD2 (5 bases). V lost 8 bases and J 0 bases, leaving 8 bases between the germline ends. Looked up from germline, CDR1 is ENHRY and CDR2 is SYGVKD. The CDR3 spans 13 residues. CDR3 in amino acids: CAIGLNSYNEQFF. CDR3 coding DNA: TGTGCCATCGGACTTAACTCCTACAATGAGCAGTTCTTC.

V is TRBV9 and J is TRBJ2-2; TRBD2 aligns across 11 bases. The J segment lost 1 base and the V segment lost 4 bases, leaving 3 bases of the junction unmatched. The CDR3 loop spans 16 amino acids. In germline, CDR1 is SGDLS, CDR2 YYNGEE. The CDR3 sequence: CASSPGLAENTGELFF. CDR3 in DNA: TGTGCCAGCAGCCCGGGACTAGCGGAGAACACCGGGGAGCTGTTTTTT.

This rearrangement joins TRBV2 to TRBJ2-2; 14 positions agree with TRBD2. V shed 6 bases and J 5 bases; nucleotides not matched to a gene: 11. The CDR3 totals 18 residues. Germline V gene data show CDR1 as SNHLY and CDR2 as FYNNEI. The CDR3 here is CASRFTPTSGRATGELFF. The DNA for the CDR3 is TGTGCCAGCAGATTCACACCGACTAGCGGGAGGGCAACCGGGGAGCTGTTTTTT.

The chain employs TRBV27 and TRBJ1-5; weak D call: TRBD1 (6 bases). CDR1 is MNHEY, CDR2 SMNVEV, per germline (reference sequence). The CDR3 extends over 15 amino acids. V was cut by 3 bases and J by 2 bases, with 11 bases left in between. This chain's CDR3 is CASSLAPGGNQPQHF. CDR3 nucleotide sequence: TGTGCCAGCAGTTTGGCTCCAGGGGGCAATCAGCCCCAGCATTTT.